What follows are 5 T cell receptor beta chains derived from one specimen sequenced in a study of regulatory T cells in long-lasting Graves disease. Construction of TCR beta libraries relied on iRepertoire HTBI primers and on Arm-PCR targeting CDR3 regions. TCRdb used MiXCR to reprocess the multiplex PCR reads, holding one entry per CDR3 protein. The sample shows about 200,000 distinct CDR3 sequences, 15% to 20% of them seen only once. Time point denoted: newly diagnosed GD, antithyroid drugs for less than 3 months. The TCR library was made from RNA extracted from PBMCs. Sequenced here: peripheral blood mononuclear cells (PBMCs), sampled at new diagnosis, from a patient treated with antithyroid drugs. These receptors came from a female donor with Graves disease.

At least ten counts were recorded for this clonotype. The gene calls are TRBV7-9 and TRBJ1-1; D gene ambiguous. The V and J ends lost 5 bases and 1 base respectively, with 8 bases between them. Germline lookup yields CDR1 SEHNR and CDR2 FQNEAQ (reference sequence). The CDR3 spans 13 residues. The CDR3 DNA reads TGTGCCAGCAGCGACCGACAGAACACTGAAGCTTTCTTT. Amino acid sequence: CASSDRQNTEAFF.

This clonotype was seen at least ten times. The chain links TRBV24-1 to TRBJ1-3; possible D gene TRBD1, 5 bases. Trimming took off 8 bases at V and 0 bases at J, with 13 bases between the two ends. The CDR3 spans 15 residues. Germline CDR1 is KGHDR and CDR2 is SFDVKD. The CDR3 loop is CATMGRGSSGNTIYF. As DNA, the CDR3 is TGTGCCACCATGGGCCGGGGGTCCTCTGGAAACACCATATATTTT.

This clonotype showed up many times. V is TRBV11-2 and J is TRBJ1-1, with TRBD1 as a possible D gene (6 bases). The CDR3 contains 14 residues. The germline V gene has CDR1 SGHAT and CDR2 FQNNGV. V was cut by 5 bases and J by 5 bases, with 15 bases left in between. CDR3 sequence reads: CASSPGHLWTEAFF. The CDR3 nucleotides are TGTGCCAGCAGCCCGGGACACCTCTGGACTGAAGCTTTCTTT.

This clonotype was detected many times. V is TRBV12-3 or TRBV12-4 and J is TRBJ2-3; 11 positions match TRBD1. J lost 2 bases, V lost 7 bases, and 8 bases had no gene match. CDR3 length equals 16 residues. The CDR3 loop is CASNSDRGPFTDTQYF. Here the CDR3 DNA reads TGTGCCAGCAACTCGGACAGGGGGCCATTCACAGATACGCAGTATTTT.

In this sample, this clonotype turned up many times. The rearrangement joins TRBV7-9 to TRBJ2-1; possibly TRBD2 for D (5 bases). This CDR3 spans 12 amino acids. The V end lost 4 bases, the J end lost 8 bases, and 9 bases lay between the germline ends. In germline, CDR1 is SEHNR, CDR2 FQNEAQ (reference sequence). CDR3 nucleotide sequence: TGTGCCAGCAGCTCACTAGGCGATGAGCAGTTCTTC. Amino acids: CASSSLGDEQFF. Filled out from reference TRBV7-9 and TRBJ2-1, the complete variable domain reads DTGVSQNPRHKITKRGQNVTFRCDPISEHNRLYWYRQTLGQGPEFLTYFQNEAQLEKSRLLSDRFSAERPKGSFSTLEIQRTEQGDSAMYLCASSSLGDEQFFGPGTRLTVL.